This entry concerns a single T cell receptor (beta chain). What antigen it recognizes has not been identified. Base-call qualities are not available, and no considerably larger clone is one nucleotide away. Trimmed from V: 6 bases; trimmed from J: 8 bases; junction bases lacking a gene match: 10. The CDR3, from cysteine to phenylalanine, totals 14 residues. The kept DNA is CDR3 alone, 42 bases in frame from the first base. The germline V gene gives CDR1 as SGHRS and CDR2 as YFSETQ. Library generation was performed with 5' RACE. The sequencing machine was an Illumina HiSeq 2500. A second PCR of roughly 7 to 11 cycles was performed with a sample-barcoded 5' primer and a J-beta primer mix. Each TCR beta cDNA molecule received a unique molecular identifier from a template-switch 5' adaptor carrying 12 random nucleotides. At least 2.5 million CDR3-containing paired-end reads were obtained from each sample. The Mint cDNA synthesis kit, primed by a TRBC-specific oligonucleotide, was used to synthesize first-strand cDNA from all RNA. After uracil-DNA glycosylase treatment, a first 18-cycle PCR used universal primers M1SS and BC2_uni_R on all cDNA. Per the source publication's procedure: For normalization, 1 million high-quality reads were randomly selected from each sample, with every read carrying a distinct molecular identifier. Reads sharing molecular identifiers were discarded rather than binned into consensus sequences. MiTCR, set to a Q25 quality threshold and the strictest error-elimination algorithm, was used for CDR3 identification, clonotype clustering and error correction. A nonparametric unseen species model with Euler transformation was used to estimate lower-bound total TCR beta diversity. TCRdb reprocessing: public reads trimmed at Q25 with fastp, clones called with MiXCR, in-frame beta chains kept. Merged by CDR3 protein, the rows form single entries marked with the most common genes and DNA. TCRdb, rather than the study authors, made the V and J calls. The sample table lists some 1.4 million distinct CDR3 sequences, approximately 40% of them with a count of one. Less than 8% of the sample goes to the ten largest clones.

The data were obtained in a study of blood T cells in healthy people across ages (dated by TCRdb to the mid-2010s). In terms of the full investigation: In model experiments, roughly one uniquely barcoded TCR beta cDNA molecule per two T cells was captured by template switching. Using deep sequencing normalized with unique cDNA molecular identifiers, the study measured how TCR beta repertoire diversity changes with age. The donors were split into four age groups: young (average about 16 years), middle-aged (39), aged (roughly 65) and long-lived (approximately 89). Donors of different ages were randomly distributed across sequencing lanes to avoid experimental bias. Using the same blood draw, the study looked at two additional independent replicas of 1 million unique cDNA reads for two donors, one aged 18 to 30 and the other aged 80 or older. The investigation overall reported the following: Because donor CMV infection status was unknown, age-related changes in expanded clonotypes were potentially confounded. Estimates of total diversity based on one million sequenced T cells were considered lower bounds and underestimates. Conclusive comparison of naive and antigen-experienced compartments was prevented by the profiling of bulk unsorted PBMCs. As age increased, observed TCR beta diversity per million T cells dropped in a roughly linear way, and a significant reduction was already evident by age 40. Compared with the aged group, the long-lived group had more naive CD4+ T cells, fewer expanded clones and increased TCR diversity, a pattern suggesting age selection. A strong correlation was found between observed TCR beta diversity and the percentage of naive T cells measured by flow cytometry.

Systemically healthy Caucasian individuals from Russia, some 38 in total and aged about 6 to 100 years, were included as donors. Roughly 9.5 milliliters of peripheral blood were drawn from each donor into EDTA-treated Vacutainer tubes. Ficoll-Paque density-gradient centrifugation was used to isolate PBMCs, with at least 6.5 million per sample. Total RNA was extracted from PBMCs with Trizol reagent, with at least 6 micrograms obtained per sample. For every donor, flow cytometry on a PBMC aliquot measured the percentage of naive CD45RAhigh/CD27high T cells. The sequencing sample was made of blood. Recombination connected TRBV5-1 to TRBJ1-4; 7 middle bases align to TRBD1. This sequence was found in a woman between 18 and 30 years old in good health. The nucleotide sequence reads TGCGCCAGCACCGTTAAAACAGGGGAGGAAAAACTGTTTTTT. Its protein reads: CASTVKTGEEKLFF.